This record looks at one TCR beta chain sequence and its context. The antigen is undetermined. Patients affected by ophthalmopathy presented a Clinical Activity Score of at least 3, a NOSPECS grade of at least 4, and disease duration below 3 months. Exclusions: uncontrolled infection, other autoimmune disease, pregnancy, lactation. The diagnostic basis comprised clinical symptoms, serum thyroxine and TRAb, thyroid ultrasound and orbital computed tomography. The data originate from a study of T cells in Graves' hyperthyroidism and ophthalmopathy. Study results and caveats: Most thyroid clonotypes that were expanded above 0.001 also turned up in blood.

Germline V gene lookup returns CDR1 SNHLY and CDR2 FYNNEI. The CDR3 totals 16 residues. J lost 5 bases, V lost 6 bases, and 8 bases had no gene match. TCR beta CDR3 region amplification was performed from RNA transcripts. A first-round RT-PCR of the TCR CDR3 used the HTBI primer set. TCRdb reprocessed the multiplex PCR reads via MiXCR and lists one record per CDR3 protein. The profile covers hundreds of thousands of distinct CDR3 sequences, with around 20% appearing a single time and 47% taken by the ten largest. The rearrangement uses TRBV2 and TRBJ2-3, with TRBD2 matching over 13 bases. This sequence was found in a man in his forties or fifties with Graves' ophthalmopathy. Input material: blood. CDR3 bases: TGTGCCAGCAGGAAAACTAGCGGGGGGGATATAGATACGCAGTATTTT. Translating gives CASRKTSGGDIDTQYF.